The 28 T cell receptor beta chains presented below share a single source sample, sequenced in a study of blood T cell repertoires in COVID-19. Sequenced by immunoSEQ multiplex PCR; TCRdb stores in-frame clones only, minus some. The table lists 150,000 to 200,000 clones, around 87% of them singletons. The material sequenced was peripheral blood. These receptors were collected from a middle-aged man with active or convalescent COVID-19.

This clone showed up just once. V is TRBV19 and J is TRBJ1-1, with 7 bases that match TRBD1. Germline V gives CDR1 LNHDA, CDR2 SQIVND (reference sequence). This CDR3 contains 15 residues. Trimming removed 8 bases from V and 1 base from J; junction bases left unmatched: 10. The CDR3 reads CASDPSGQRNTEAFF. CDR3 bases: TGTGCCAGTGACCCATCGGGACAGCGGAACACTGAAGCTTTCTTT. The full variable domain, in which reference TRBV19 and TRBJ1-1 provide the parts outside the CDR3, is DGGITQSPKYLFRKEGQNVTLSCEQNLNHDAMYWYRQDPGQGLRLIYYSQIVNDFQKGDIAEGYSVSREKKESFPLTVTSAQKNPTAFYLCASDPSGQRNTEAFFGQGTRLTVV.

This clone showed up just once. This rearrangement joins TRBV5-6 to TRBJ2-1; 10 bases are a match to TRBD2. Losses at the gene ends were 1 base for V and 0 bases for J; bases not matched to a gene: 10. The CDR3 sequence is 19 residues long. The germline V gene has CDR1 SGHDT and CDR2 YYEEEE. The DNA for the CDR3 is TGTGCCAGCAGCTTGAGGCTACTAGCGGGGTTCCGCTCCTACAATGAGCAGTTCTTC. Amino acid sequence: CASSLRLLAGFRSYNEQFF. Complete variable domain (other parts from reference TRBV5-6 and TRBJ2-1): DAGVTQSPTHLIKTRGQQVTLRCSPKSGHDTVSWYQQALGQGPQFIFQYYEEEERQRGNFPDRFSGHQFPNYSSELNVNALLLGDSALYLCASSLRLLAGFRSYNEQFFGPGTRLTVL.

This rearrangement joins TRBV7-2 to TRBJ1-3; no clear D. Germline V gives CDR1 SGHTA, CDR2 FQGNSA. Trimming stripped 2 bases from V and 3 bases from J, with 5 bases between. The CDR3 loop spans 13 amino acids. This CDR3 is CASSLSSGNTIYF. The CDR3 DNA follows: TGTGCCAGCAGCTTATCTAGTGGAAACACCATATATTTT. The full variable domain, completed using reference TRBV7-2 and TRBJ1-3, is GAGVSQSPSNKVTEKGKDVELRCDPISGHTALYWYRQSLGQGLEFLIYFQGNSAPDKSGLPSDRFSAERTGGSVSTLTIQRTQQEDSAVYLCASSLSSGNTIYFGEGSWLTVV.

The V call is TRBV18, the J call TRBJ2-1; 10 bases map to TRBD2. The CDR3 sequence is 16 residues long. J lost 6 bases, V lost 3 bases, and 8 bases had no gene match. CDR1 is KGHSH and CDR2 is LQKENI in the germline V gene. The CDR3 spells CASSPVGASGGNEQFF. CDR3 coding DNA: TGTGCCAGCTCACCGGTAGGAGCTAGCGGGGGCAATGAGCAGTTCTTC. Based on the CDR3 plus reference TRBV18 and TRBJ2-1, the full variable domain is NAGVMQNPRHLVRRRGQEARLRCSPMKGHSHVYWYRQLPEEGLKFMVYLQKENIIDESGMPKERFSAEFPKEGPSILRIQQVVRGDSAAYFCASSPVGASGGNEQFFGPGTRLTVL.

The V call is TRBV6-5, the J call TRBJ1-4, with D possibly being TRBD1 (6 bases). Germline loops: CDR1 MNHEY, CDR2 SVGAGI. CDR3 length: 15 residues. Trimming took off 4 bases at V and 5 bases at J, with 14 bases between the two ends. CDR3 residues: CASSFRTEANEKLFF. CDR3 DNA sequence: TGTGCCAGCAGTTTTAGGACAGAAGCGAATGAAAAACTGTTTTTT.

The CDR3 DNA sequence: TGTGCCAGCAGTACCCCGGGAGGGAGCTACGAGCAGTACTTC. Protein: CASSTPGGSYEQYF. The chain recombines TRBV28 with TRBJ2-7; TRBD2 matches 8 bases. J gave up 3 bases and V 5 bases, and 6 bases lay outside the gene matches. CDR1 is MDHEN and CDR2 is SYDVKM in the germline V gene. This CDR3 has 14 amino acids.

The CDR3 region is CASSATGANTEAFF. The CDR3, as DNA: TGTGCCAGCAGCGCCACAGGGGCGAACACTGAAGCTTTCTTT. The V gene is TRBV9, the J gene TRBJ1-1, with 7 bases fitting TRBD1. Trimming cost V 3 bases and J 1 base; bases outside gene matches: 3. The CDR3 length is 14 residues. CDR1 is SGDLS and CDR2 is YYNGEE in the germline V gene.

This clone showed up just a few times. An end of the junction differs from the germline gene, which may be a read error. The chain couples TRBV7-7 to TRBJ2-3; the D gene is possibly TRBD1 (5 bases). Per germline, CDR1 SSHAT and CDR2 FNYEAQ (reference sequence). This CDR3 is built from 15 residues. The CDR3 here is CASSPGSRAADTQYF. The CDR3 nucleotides are TGTGCTAGCAGCCCAGGGTCCAGGGCCGCAGATACGCAGTATTTT.

The rearrangement uses TRBV6-5 and TRBJ1-3; no definite D call. Germline values: CDR1 MNHEY, CDR2 SVGAGI. V was shortened by 0 bases and J by 0 bases, with 9 bases between the two germline ends. The CDR3 has 16 amino acids. CDR3 loop: CASSYSSQTSGNTIYF. DNA for the CDR3: TGTGCCAGCAGTTACTCGAGCCAAACCTCTGGAAACACCATATATTTT.

The gene calls are TRBV19 and TRBJ1-1, with 7 bases matching TRBD1. This CDR3 is 14 amino acids long. The V gene's germline CDR1 is LNHDA and CDR2 SQIVND (reference sequence). V trimming: 7 bases; J trimming: 4 bases; junction bases outside the gene matches: 9. In DNA form, the CDR3 reads TGTGCCAGTAAGCCGGCAGGGGGATTCACTGAAGCTTTCTTT. This encodes CASKPAGGFTEAFF.

The sample holds a few counts of this clone. This sequence joins TRBV25-1 and TRBJ2-7; 10 nucleotides match TRBD1. CDR1 is MGHDK and CDR2 is SYGVNS in the germline V gene. This CDR3 is built from 16 residues. The trim removed 1 base at V and 4 bases at J, leaving 7 bases unmatched. The CDR3 bases are TGTGCCAGCAGTGAATTAGGGGACAGGGGATGGTACGAGCAGTACTTC. Translating gives CASSELGDRGWYEQYF.

The V and J genes are TRBV27 and TRBJ2-7; TRBD1 agrees at 8 bases. Germline-derived CDR1 and CDR2 are MNHEY and SMNVEV (reference sequence). This CDR3 has 15 residues. V gave up 5 bases and J gave up 2 bases; unmatched junction bases: 8. The CDR3 is CASSPDRGGAYEQYF. The CDR3 coding sequence is TGTGCCAGCAGTCCAGACAGGGGAGGCGCCTACGAGCAGTACTTC.

The chain combines TRBV9 with TRBJ2-2, with 15 bases matching TRBD2. Germline-derived CDR1 and CDR2 are SGDLS and YYNGEE. After removal of 4 bases from V and 4 bases from J, the junction contained 5 bases not matched to a gene. CDR3 size: 17 residues. This chain's CDR3 is CASSYAGLAGGTGELFF. The CDR3 nucleotides read TGTGCCAGCAGCTACGCGGGACTAGCGGGGGGCACCGGGGAGCTGTTTTTT.

This clone was found once. J is TRBJ1-2 and V is TRBV9, with 9 bases identical to TRBD1. Germline V gene data show CDR1 as SGDLS and CDR2 as YYNGEE. This CDR3 has 16 amino acids. Unmatched junction bases numbered 11, after V lost 4 bases and J lost 4 bases. The CDR3 sequence is CASSRTGENPPYGYTF. The CDR3 DNA reads as TGTGCCAGCAGCAGGACAGGGGAAAACCCCCCCTATGGCTACACCTTC.

The J gene is TRBJ1-4, the V gene TRBV24-1; 10 positions match TRBD1. The length of the CDR3 is 17 residues. CDR1 is KGHDR, CDR2 SFDVKD, per germline. The J segment lost 5 bases and the V segment lost 2 bases, leaving 7 bases of the junction unmatched. CDR3 sequence: CATSDYVLGQGNEKLFF. Written as DNA, the CDR3 is TGTGCCACCAGTGATTATGTTTTGGGACAGGGGAATGAAAAACTGTTTTTT.

The chain carries TRBV15 and TRBJ1-4; perhaps TRBD1 as D (5 bases). V lost 5 bases to trimming and J lost 8 bases, with 18 bases between them. The germline CDR1 and CDR2 sequences are LNHNV and YYDKDF (reference sequence). This CDR3 comprises 15 residues. Here the CDR3 DNA reads TGTGCCACCAGCGTCGGACACTCCTCGGAGGAAAAACTGTTTTTT. Translation: CATSVGHSSEEKLFF.

V usage is TRBV5-4 and J usage is TRBJ2-3; the match to TRBD2 covers 7 bases. From germline, CDR1 is SGHNT and CDR2 YYREEE (reference sequence). CDR3 size: 18 residues. V trimming: 6 bases; J trimming: 4 bases; junction bases outside the gene matches: 20. The CDR3 sequence: CASTSKRGGPLSSDTQYF. Written as DNA, the CDR3 is TGTGCCAGCACATCTAAAAGGGGAGGGCCGCTTAGCTCAGATACGCAGTATTTT.

The chain is built from TRBV10-3 and TRBJ1-2, with TRBD1 identical over 7 bases. Germline lookup yields CDR1 ENHRY and CDR2 SYGVKD. This CDR3 spans 15 amino acids. With 4 bases clipped from V and 8 bases from J, the junction kept 13 bases outside the gene matches. CDR3 sequence (DNA): TGTGCCATCAGTGTCACCTCCGCCGCAGGGGGGGGCTACACCTTC. It is translated as CAISVTSAAGGGYTF.

This clone was observed a handful of times. J is TRBJ2-6 and V is TRBV11-3, with 7 bases lining up with TRBD1. The CDR3 loop spans 18 amino acids. V lost 7 bases, J lost 1 base, and 13 bases stayed unmatched. Per the germline V gene, CDR1 is SGHNT and CDR2 is YENEEA. The CDR3 sequence: CASTRPGQLRSGANVLTF. CDR3 DNA: TGTGCCAGCACCAGACCGGGACAGTTAAGGTCTGGGGCCAACGTCCTGACTTTC. Based on the CDR3 plus reference TRBV11-3 and TRBJ2-6, the full variable domain is EAGVVQSPRYKIIEKKQPVAFWCNPISGHNTLYWYLQNLGQGPELLIRYENEEAVDDSQLPKDRFSAERLKGVDSTLKIQPAELGDSAVYLCASTRPGQLRSGANVLTFGAGSRLTVL.

The count of this clone is one. CDR3 residues: CASRGAGGLLSTDTQYF. In DNA form, the CDR3 reads TGCGCCAGCAGAGGGGCGGGGGGGCTCCTTAGCACAGATACGCAGTATTTT. The chain has TRBV10-2 and TRBJ2-3; TRBD2 agrees at 9 bases. Germline CDR1 and CDR2: WSHSY and SAAADI. The CDR3 spans 17 residues. J was trimmed by 0 bases and V by 6 bases; bases with no gene match: 10.

The CDR3, as DNA: TGTGCCAGCTCACCATCCGGCAGGGGAATTTCACCCCTCCACTTT. It yields the protein CASSPSGRGISPLHF. J is TRBJ1-6 and V is TRBV18; D is possibly TRBD1 (6 bases). The CDR3 runs to 15 residues. CDR1 and CDR2 (germline): KGHSH, LQKENI. Trimming stripped 2 bases from V and 9 bases from J, with 14 bases between. Full variable domain (outside the CDR3, taken from reference TRBV18 and TRBJ1-6): NAGVMQNPRHLVRRRGQEARLRCSPMKGHSHVYWYRQLPEEGLKFMVYLQKENIIDESGMPKERFSAEFPKEGPSILRIQQVVRGDSAAYFCASSPSGRGISPLHFGNGTRLTVT.

The chain recombines TRBV3-1 (or the pseudogene TRBV3-2) with TRBJ2-2; 9 bases align to TRBD1. J lost 4 bases, V lost 8 bases, and 8 bases had no gene match. Germline V gives CDR1 LGHDT, CDR2 YNNKEL (reference sequence). The CDR3 has 15 residues. The CDR3 sequence: CASAQGQGFTGELFF. In DNA form, the CDR3 reads TGTGCCAGCGCTCAAGGACAGGGGTTCACCGGGGAGCTGTTTTTT.

The gene calls are TRBV10-2 and TRBJ2-6; TRBD1 matches at 10 bases. This CDR3 has 19 amino acids. V gave up 4 bases and J gave up 0 bases; unmatched junction bases: 9. Germline V gives CDR1 WSHSY, CDR2 SAAADI. CDR3 coding DNA: TGCGCCAGCAGTGGAACCCCCGGGACAGGGGTCTCTGGGGCCAACGTCCTGACTTTC. Amino acids: CASSGTPGTGVSGANVLTF.

A few counts support this clone. The chain recombines TRBV18 with TRBJ2-3; D call uncertain. V lost 3 bases and J lost 2, with 9 bases in between. This CDR3 spans 14 amino acids. In germline, CDR1 is KGHSH, CDR2 LQKENI. As DNA, the CDR3 is TGTGCCAGCTCACCGAAACAGACCACAGATACGCAGTATTTT. It translates to CASSPKQTTDTQYF.

There are a few counts of this clone. This chain links TRBV4-3 with TRBJ2-3; 7 bases agree with TRBD1. In germline, CDR1 is LGHNA, CDR2 YSLEER. V was clipped by 4 bases and J by 4 bases; unmatched bases: 8. This CDR3 comprises 15 residues. The CDR3 loop is CASSPTVGQSDTQYF. Written as DNA, the CDR3 is TGCGCCAGCAGCCCAACCGTGGGACAGTCAGATACGCAGTATTTT.

The V gene is TRBV2, the J gene TRBJ1-2; possibly TRBD1 for D (5 bases). The V end lost 2 bases, the J end lost 8 bases, and 18 bases lay between the germline ends. The CDR3 runs 15 residues. Germline assignment: CDR1 SNHLY and CDR2 FYNNEI. The CDR3 protein is CASSELPGRPGGYTF. The CDR3 DNA reads TGTGCCAGCAGTGAATTACCTGGGCGGCCAGGGGGCTACACCTTC.

The V and J genes are TRBV7-3 and TRBJ1-1; D might be TRBD1 (5 bases). CDR1 and CDR2 (germline): SGHTA, FQGTGA. The CDR3 is 14 residues long. Deletions cut 5 bases from V and 0 bases from J, with 10 bases between. The CDR3 nucleotides are TGTGCCAGCAGCCCACAGGCAATGAACACTGAAGCTTTCTTT. It specifies CASSPQAMNTEAFF.

V gene TRBV5-1 combines with J gene TRBJ1-6; perhaps TRBD1 as D (6 bases). This CDR3 contains 16 residues. Per germline, CDR1 SGHRS and CDR2 YFSETQ. V lost 4 bases and J lost 3, with 14 bases in between. The CDR3 is CASSIGQTIYNSPLHF. The DNA of the CDR3 is TGCGCCAGCAGCATCGGACAGACGATCTATAATTCACCCCTCCACTTT. Based on the CDR3 plus reference TRBV5-1 and TRBJ1-6, the full variable domain is KAGVTQTPRYLIKTRGQQVTLSCSPISGHRSVSWYQQTPGQGLQFLFEYFSETQRNKGNFPGRFSGRQFSNSRSEMNVSTLELGDSALYLCASSIGQTIYNSPLHFGNGTRLTVT.